These 28 T cell receptor beta chains originate from one sample sequenced in a study of T cells after yellow fever vaccination. TCRdb re-derived calls from the 5' RACE reads in MiXCR, one entry per CDR3 protein. The sample includes 110,000 or so distinct CDR3 sequences, 7.2% of them seen just once. The material was CD4+ T cells sorted from PBMCs, obtained more than 40 days after the first yellow fever vaccination. These TCRs come from a man younger than 30 who received the YFV17D yellow fever vaccine.

This clonotype was detected a few times. CDR3 sequence: CASSRQPWGGIQYF. The CDR3 DNA reads as TGTGCCAGCAGCCGACAACCCTGGGGGGGCATTCAGTACTTC. The chain uses TRBV27 and TRBJ2-4, with TRBD2 identical over 7 bases. The length of the CDR3 is 14 residues. Germline CDR1 and CDR2: MNHEY and SMNVEV (reference sequence). V was clipped by 6 bases and J by 9 bases; unmatched bases: 11.

This clonotype was observed many times. CDR3 nucleotide sequence: TGTGCCAGCAGTTTATGGACTAGCCGTCGGTTCTTC. It codes for CASSLWTSRRFF. The V and J genes are TRBV28 and TRBJ2-1; 7 nucleotides align to TRBD2. The junction had 5 bases not matched to a gene; V was cut back by 0 bases and J by 15 bases. This CDR3 region has 12 residues. Germline V gene data show CDR1 as MDHEN and CDR2 as SYDVKM.

This clonotype appeared many times. At one of its ends the junction is not consistent with the germline gene, which may arise from a read error. This chain connects TRBV5-1 to TRBJ1-1; D remains ambiguous. The CDR3 is 15 amino acids. Germline CDR1 reads SGHRS; CDR2 reads YFSETQ. In nucleotides, the CDR3 is TGCGCCAGCAGCTTGGATCCCGCTGGCCTCACTAAAGCTTTCTTT. Protein product: CASSLDPAGLTKAFF.

This clonotype was seen many times. The V call is TRBV5-1, the J call TRBJ1-4; D unclear. This CDR3 contains 15 residues. Between the trimmed V and J ends, which lost 0 bases and 3 bases, there was a span of 9 bases. Germline CDR1 SGHRS, CDR2 YFSETQ. CDR3 in DNA: TGCGCCAGCAGCTTGGAGAGAGCGTCTAATGAAAAACTGTTTTTT. Protein product: CASSLERASNEKLFF.

This clonotype has at least ten counts. V gene TRBV5-1 combines with J gene TRBJ1-1; the D gene is possibly TRBD1 (6 bases). V was pared by 1 base and J by 0 bases, with 10 bases between. The germline V gene has CDR1 SGHRS and CDR2 YFSETQ. This CDR3 has 15 residues. This CDR3 is CASSLQGYVNTEAFF. The CDR3 region has the DNA TGCGCCAGCAGCTTGCAGGGGTACGTGAACACTGAAGCTTTCTTT.

This clonotype has at least ten counts. The chain couples TRBV18 to TRBJ1-2; a possible D gene is TRBD1 (6 bases). Trimming stripped 3 bases from V and 8 bases from J, with 19 bases between. Germline lookup yields CDR1 KGHSH and CDR2 LQKENI. The CDR3 length is 15 residues. The CDR3 bases are TGTGCCAGCTCACCCAGGACAGCCCAAACTTCAGGCTACACCTTC. Translated: CASSPRTAQTSGYTF.

This clonotype was recorded many times. This sequence joins TRBV5-1 and TRBJ2-3; TRBD2 is a possible D gene (6 bases). The germline V gene has CDR1 SGHRS and CDR2 YFSETQ. Trimming pared 4 bases from V and 4 bases from J, leaving 19 bases between. CDR3 size: 16 residues. CDR3 in DNA: TGCGCCAGCAGCCGTGGTGGGGGGACGGGAGCAGATACGCAGTATTTT. This sequence encodes CASSRGGGTGADTQYF.

A word on this clonotype: It may be a read error: a sequence one base away is much more abundant. The chain couples TRBV28 to TRBJ1-2; the match to TRBD1 covers 7 bases. Germline loops: CDR1 MDHEN, CDR2 SYDVKM. There are 14 residues in the CDR3. This CDR3 reads CSSSLFTGDYGYTF. In nucleotides, the CDR3 is TGTTCCAGCAGTTTATTTACAGGGGACTATGGCTACACCTTC.

The chain recombines TRBV5-1 with TRBJ2-1, with D perhaps matching TRBD2 (6 bases). With 0 bases removed from V and 2 bases from J, the gap between germline ends came to 12 bases. The CDR3 spans 16 residues. Germline-derived CDR1 and CDR2 are SGHRS and YFSETQ. CDR3 in amino acids: CASSLGWDSPYNEQFF. Written as DNA, the CDR3 is TGCGCCAGCAGCTTGGGGTGGGACTCCCCCTACAATGAGCAGTTCTTC.

The J gene is TRBJ1-6, the V gene TRBV14; D may be TRBD1 (5 bases). The ends were cut back, 0 bases at V and 14 bases at J, with 11 bases in the middle. This CDR3 region has 13 residues. Germline values: CDR1 SGHDN, CDR2 FVKESK. CDR3 loop: CASSQDRWGALHF. DNA for the CDR3: TGTGCCAGCAGCCAAGATAGGTGGGGGGCCCTCCACTTT.

This clonotype was observed many times. Here the CDR3 DNA reads TGTGCCAGCAGTTTAGGAACAGGTTGGAGTCTATATTTT. Its protein is CASSLGTGWSLYF. The genes are TRBV12-3 or TRBV12-4 and TRBJ1-3; D might be TRBD1 (5 bases). The CDR3 is made up of 13 amino acids. The V gene lost 1 base and the J gene lost 14 bases, with 15 bases spanning the gap.

The sample holds many counts of this clonotype. The CDR3: CASSLEAGTARGYTF. The CDR3, as DNA: TGTGCCAGCAGTTTAGAGGCAGGGACAGCCCGTGGCTACACCTTC. V is TRBV28 and J is TRBJ1-2; 7 bases align to TRBD1. V gave up 2 bases and J gave up 7 bases; unmatched junction bases: 10. This CDR3 contains 15 residues. In germline, CDR1 is MDHEN, CDR2 SYDVKM.

This clonotype was detected many times. The chain combines TRBV4-2 with TRBJ2-3; 14 positions agree with TRBD2. CDR1 is LGHNA, CDR2 YNFKEQ, per germline. After removal of 6 bases from V and 0 bases from J, the junction contained 11 bases not matched to a gene. The CDR3 runs to 19 residues. CDR3 loop: CASRTGLAGGRLSTDTQYF. In nucleotides, the CDR3 is TGTGCCAGCAGAACAGGACTAGCGGGGGGACGTCTCAGCACAGATACGCAGTATTTT.

This clonotype has at least ten counts. This chain connects TRBV18 to TRBJ1-2; TRBD1 agrees at 8 bases. CDR3 length: 13 residues. The V gene's germline CDR1 is KGHSH and CDR2 LQKENI. V was clipped by 4 bases and J by 3 bases; unmatched bases: 1. In DNA, the CDR3 is TGTGCCAGCTCACAGGACAGGGACTATGGCTACACCTTC. It yields the protein CASSQDRDYGYTF.

This clonotype was counted many times. The rearrangement joins TRBV5-1 to TRBJ1-5, with 9 bases fitting TRBD1. CDR3 size: 15 residues. Germline V gene data show CDR1 as SGHRS and CDR2 as YFSETQ. V shed 1 base, J shed 4 bases, and the junction held 3 bases outside the gene matches. CDR3 residues: CASSLTGGGNQPQHF. In DNA, the CDR3 is TGCGCCAGCAGCTTGACAGGGGGCGGTAATCAGCCCCAGCATTTT.

This clonotype was recorded at least ten times. The rearrangement links TRBV9 to TRBJ1-3; a possible D gene is TRBD1 (6 bases). Germline-derived CDR1 and CDR2 are SGDLS and YYNGEE. CDR3 length: 14 residues. Trimming removed 3 bases from V and 3 bases from J, with 10 bases in between. The CDR3 nucleotides are TGTGCCAGCAGCGCTCAGGGGAATGGAAACACCATATATTTT. This sequence encodes CASSAQGNGNTIYF.

Only a few counts were recorded for this clonotype. One end of the junction varies from germline; a read error may be responsible. CDR3 DNA sequence: TGTGCCAGCAGCTCTCTAGTAACTAGCACGCTCTTC. This encodes CASSSLVTSTLF. The chain joins TRBV5-4 to TRBJ2-1, with D perhaps TRBD2 (6 bases). Germline V gene sequence: CDR1 SGHNT, CDR2 YYREEE (reference sequence). CDR3 length: 12 residues.

V gene TRBV4-1 combines with J gene TRBJ1-6; perhaps TRBD1 as D (5 bases). CDR3 length: 17 residues. Trimming took 1 base from V and 5 from J, leaving 15 bases between them. Germline V CDR1 and CDR2: MGHRA, YSYEKL. CDR3 sequence reads: CASSQAGSGTNNSPLHF. The CDR3 bases are TGCGCCAGCAGCCAAGCTGGATCGGGGACCAATAATTCACCCCTCCACTTT.

Concerning this clonotype itself: Being one base from a much bigger clone, this may be a read error. The rearrangement joins TRBV20-1 to TRBJ2-3; no clear D gene. The length of the CDR3 is 14 residues. Per the germline V gene, CDR1 is DFQATT and CDR2 is SNEGSKA (reference sequence). CDR3 protein: CSARGPPLGDTRYF. The CDR3 DNA reads as TGCAGTGCTAGAGGGCCACCGTTAGGCGATACGCGGTATTTT.

In its sample, this clonotype was seen a few times. This chain links TRBV19 with TRBJ1-2; TRBD1 matches 7 bases. The V segment lost 11 bases and the J segment 2 bases; nucleotides outside the gene matches: 14. Per the germline V gene, CDR1 is LNHDA and CDR2 is SQIVND (reference sequence). The CDR3 is made up of 15 amino acids. The CDR3 spells CAASETGSGNYGYTF. Written as DNA, the CDR3 is TGTGCCGCCTCTGAGACAGGGTCCGGGAACTATGGCTACACCTTC.

The sample holds many counts of this clonotype. This chain joins TRBV7-9 and TRBJ2-7, with D unclear. This CDR3 has 15 amino acids. V was pared by 1 base and J by 6 bases, with 16 bases between. Germline-derived CDR1 and CDR2 are SEHNR and FQNEAQ (reference sequence). The CDR3 reads CASSLVGGRMGEQYV. As DNA, the CDR3 is TGTGCCAGCAGCTTAGTTGGTGGTAGGATGGGCGAGCAGTACGTC.

This clonotype was recorded many times. The chain uses TRBV28 and TRBJ2-1, with 8 bases lining up with TRBD2. CDR1 and CDR2 (germline): MDHEN, SYDVKM. The V and J ends lost 3 bases and 9 bases, in that order; junction bases with no gene match: 7. The CDR3 runs 14 residues. CDR3 sequence reads: CASSFPSRGGEQFF. The CDR3 DNA is TGTGCCAGCAGTTTCCCGTCCCGGGGGGGTGAGCAGTTCTTC.

This clonotype was observed at least ten times. This chain links TRBV5-6 with TRBJ1-2, with TRBD1 matching 8 bases. J was trimmed by 9 bases and V by 0 bases; bases with no gene match: 4. Germline assignment: CDR1 SGHDT and CDR2 YYEEEE. This CDR3 region has 13 residues. CDR3 amino acids: CASSLVTGERYTF. The CDR3, as DNA: TGTGCCAGCAGCTTGGTGACAGGGGAACGCTACACCTTC.

This clonotype was observed at least ten times. V is TRBV9 and J is TRBJ2-3; D gene unclear. The length of the CDR3 is 13 residues. CDR1 and CDR2 (germline): SGDLS, YYNGEE. Trimming pared 2 bases from V and 4 bases from J, leaving 8 bases between. DNA for the CDR3: TGTGCCAGCAGCGTCTCTCCGCCAGATACGCAGTATTTT. Protein: CASSVSPPDTQYF.

The sample holds many counts of this clonotype. The rearrangement links TRBV7-9 to TRBJ2-1; 10 bases are shared with TRBD2. The CDR3 runs to 15 residues. Germline V gene data show CDR1 as SEHNR and CDR2 as FQNEAQ (reference sequence). J lost 5 bases, V lost 6 bases, and 7 bases had no gene match. Written as DNA, the CDR3 is TGTGCCAGCAGGAACGGGACTAGCGTCCACAATGAGCAGTTCTTC. Its protein product is CASRNGTSVHNEQFF.

At least ten counts were recorded for this clonotype. The rearrangement links TRBV24-1 to TRBJ2-5; 7 bases line up with TRBD2. The junction had 2 bases not matched to a gene; V was cut back by 0 bases and J by 5 bases. The CDR3 spans 14 residues. CDR1 KGHDR and CDR2 SFDVKD come from the germline V gene. The CDR3 is CATSDLASGETQYF. In DNA form, the CDR3 reads TGTGCCACCAGTGATTTGGCTAGCGGCGAGACCCAGTACTTC.

This clonotype appeared many times. V gene TRBV5-6 combines with J gene TRBJ2-5; D is unresolved. This CDR3 is built from 13 residues. V was clipped by 3 bases and J by 5 bases, with 11 bases between them. Germline V gene sequence: CDR1 SGHDT, CDR2 YYEEEE. The CDR3 reads CASSSGFGETQYF. The CDR3 nucleotides are TGTGCCAGCAGCTCGGGCTTTGGGGAGACCCAGTACTTC. Using reference TRBV5-6 and TRBJ2-5 for the parts outside the CDR3, the full variable domain is DAGVTQSPTHLIKTRGQQVTLRCSPKSGHDTVSWYQQALGQGPQFIFQYYEEEERQRGNFPDRFSGHQFPNYSSELNVNALLLGDSALYLCASSSGFGETQYFGPGTRLLVL.

This clonotype turned up a few times. This chain joins TRBV27 and TRBJ1-5; D is undetermined. The V gene lost 5 bases and the J gene lost 9 bases, with 20 bases spanning the gap. The V gene's germline CDR1 is MNHEY and CDR2 SMNVEV (reference sequence). The CDR3 covers 15 residues. This CDR3 is CASSPLGSRFGPQHF. DNA for the CDR3: TGTGCCAGCAGTCCCCTGGGCAGCAGATTCGGGCCCCAGCATTTT.